Shown below are 27 T cell receptor beta chains from a single sample sequenced in a study of siplizumab effects on memory and regulatory T cells. Assay: immunoSEQ multiplex PCR; the TCRdb copy retains only in-frame clones and omits some. The table shows tens of thousands of clones, with 90% to 98% occurring only once. The specimen was naive CD8+ T cells sorted from blood. The receptors here all came from a human donor in good health.

This chain joins TRBV13 and TRBJ2-3; D is uncertain. The CDR3 covers 14 residues. In germline, CDR1 is PRHDT, CDR2 FYEKMQ (reference sequence). V lost 5 bases and J lost 2, with 11 bases in between. This CDR3 is CASSPRTVTDTQYF. The CDR3 DNA sequence: TGTGCCAGCAGCCCCAGGACCGTCACAGATACGCAGTATTTT.

CDR3: CASSLAAGGLEQYF. The CDR3 coding sequence is TGTGCCAGCAGCTTGGCCGCAGGGGGGCTCGAGCAGTACTTC. This rearrangement joins TRBV5-6 to TRBJ2-7; weak D call: TRBD1 (7 bases). The CDR3 sequence is 14 residues long. Trimming took off 0 bases at V and 6 bases at J, with 13 bases between the two ends. Germline assignment: CDR1 SGHDT and CDR2 YYEEEE.

The rearrangement joins TRBV7-9 to TRBJ2-7; the D gene could be TRBD1 or TRBD2 (5 bases each). CDR3 length equals 13 residues. Germline CDR1 reads SEHNR; CDR2 reads FQNEAQ (reference sequence). The V gene lost 5 bases and the J gene lost 2 bases, with 10 bases spanning the gap. CDR3 nucleotide sequence: TGTGCCAGCAGCATAGGGGACCCCTACGAGCAGTACTTC. It translates to CASSIGDPYEQYF.

This rearrangement joins TRBV4-1 to TRBJ2-5; D not resolved. V lost 4 bases, J lost 2 bases, and 11 bases lay in between. This CDR3 is 14 amino acids long. Germline values: CDR1 MGHRA, CDR2 YSYEKL. The CDR3 sequence: CASSPLGLQETQYF. CDR3 nucleotide sequence: TGCGCCAGCAGCCCGCTCGGGCTTCAAGAGACCCAGTACTTC.

The CDR3 region is CASRRQGHYEQYF. For the CDR3, the DNA is TGTGCCAGCAGGCGACAGGGGCACTACGAGCAGTACTTC. The chain employs TRBV28 and TRBJ2-7, with 8 bases fitting TRBD1. V dropped 6 bases and J dropped 3; count of bases not matched to a gene: 4. CDR1 and CDR2 from the germline V gene are MDHEN and SYDVKM. The CDR3 length is 13 residues. Variable domain in full (rest from reference TRBV28 and TRBJ2-7): DVKVTQSSRYLVKRTGEKVFLECVQDMDHENMFWYRQDPGLGLRLIYFSYDVKMKEKGDIPEGYSVSREKKERFSLILESASTNQTSMYLCASRRQGHYEQYFGPGTRLTVT.

The chain couples TRBV4-3 to TRBJ1-1; 7 nucleotides agree with TRBD1. The J segment lost 4 bases and the V segment lost 3 bases, leaving 8 bases of the junction unmatched. The germline CDR1 and CDR2 sequences are LGHNA and YSLEER. The length of the CDR3 is 15 residues. The CDR3 protein is CASSQASTGATEAFF. The CDR3 bases are TGCGCCAGCAGCCAGGCCTCAACAGGGGCCACTGAAGCTTTCTTT.

The chain has TRBV15 and TRBJ1-1; no definite D call. CDR3 size: 13 residues. Germline V gives CDR1 LNHNV, CDR2 YYDKDF (reference sequence). Deletions cut 3 bases from V and 9 bases from J, with 14 bases between. The CDR3 DNA reads TGTGCCACCAGCAGTGACGGGTCTTCAAAAGCTTTCTTT. Its translation: CATSSDGSSKAFF.

J is TRBJ2-2 and V is TRBV7-6, with TRBD2 identical over 8 bases. V lost 6 bases, J lost 6 bases, and 9 bases stayed unmatched. This CDR3 contains 15 residues. The germline V gene encodes CDR1 SGHVS and CDR2 FNYEAQ. The CDR3 reads CASSPMRGAAGELFF. The CDR3 DNA is TGTGCCAGCAGTCCGATGCGGGGGGCGGCCGGGGAGCTGTTTTTT.

The chain recombines TRBV19 with TRBJ2-6; D possibly corresponds to TRBD1 (6 bases). Germline CDR1 LNHDA, CDR2 SQIVND (reference sequence). V lost 7 bases, J lost 3 bases, and 10 bases lay in between. The CDR3 has 14 residues. The CDR3 nucleotides read TGTGCCAGTAAAACAGGGTTTGGGGCCAACGTCCTGACTTTC. Translation: CASKTGFGANVLTF.

The CDR3 DNA is TGTGCCAGCAGCGTTTGTCGACGATGGGAAAGACAGCCCCAGCATTTT. As protein: CASSVCRRWERQPQHF. V is TRBV9 and J is TRBJ1-5; the D is unclear. This CDR3 has 16 amino acids. Trimming pared 2 bases from V and 7 bases from J, leaving 19 bases between. Germline V gives CDR1 SGDLS, CDR2 YYNGEE.

The chain carries TRBV6-6 and TRBJ1-1; no reliable D call. CDR3 length: 12 amino acids. In germline, CDR1 is MNHNY, CDR2 SVGAGI (reference sequence). The V end was cut by 5 bases, the J end by 5 bases, with 9 bases between. CDR3 sequence reads: CASSPPGTEAFF. DNA of the CDR3: TGTGCCAGCAGTCCCCCGGGGACTGAAGCTTTCTTT.

The chain carries TRBV7-2 and TRBJ1-2; no clear D gene. Deletions cut 8 bases from V and 6 bases from J, with 22 bases between. This CDR3 region has 15 residues. Germline V gene sequence: CDR1 SGHTA, CDR2 FQGNSA. The CDR3 spells CASGEDGDLENGYTF. In nucleotides, the CDR3 is TGTGCCAGCGGCGAGGACGGGGATTTGGAAAATGGCTACACCTTC. Looking up the rest from reference TRBV7-2 and TRBJ1-2 gives the full variable domain: GAGVSQSPSNKVTEKGKDVELRCDPISGHTALYWYRQSLGQGLEFLIYFQGNSAPDKSGLPSDRFSAERTGGSVSTLTIQRTQQEDSAVYLCASGEDGDLENGYTFGSGTRLTVV.

J is TRBJ2-5 and V is TRBV27; no definite D call. CDR1 is MNHEY and CDR2 is SMNVEV in the germline V gene (reference sequence). Trimming pared 7 bases from V and 5 bases from J, leaving 14 bases between. The CDR3 runs to 13 residues. The CDR3 region is CASTRLEDETQYF. In DNA, the CDR3 is TGTGCCAGCACCAGATTAGAAGATGAGACCCAGTACTTC.

The rearrangement joins TRBV7-6 to TRBJ2-7, with D perhaps matching TRBD1 or TRBD2 (5 bases each). Trimming shortened V by 1 base and J by 4 bases, and 14 bases separated the two germline ends. The CDR3 consists of 15 residues. In germline, CDR1 is SGHVS, CDR2 FNYEAQ. CDR3 coding DNA: TGTGCCAGCAGCTTAGGGCAGGGTGGCGGGTACGAGCAGTACTTC. Its translation is CASSLGQGGGYEQYF.

The chain joins TRBV10-3 to TRBJ2-1; perhaps TRBD1 as D (5 bases). V shed 3 bases and J shed 0 bases, with 18 bases lying between them. Germline CDR1 and CDR2: ENHRY and SYGVKD. The CDR3 length is 18 residues. The chain's CDR3 is CAISDANLDTNSYNEQFF. In DNA, the CDR3 is TGTGCCATCAGTGATGCCAACCTGGACACAAACTCCTACAATGAGCAGTTCTTC.

The genes are TRBV30 and TRBJ2-1; D is ambiguous. V was clipped by 4 bases and J by 9 bases, with 10 bases between them. CDR1 GTSNPN and CDR2 SVGIG come from the germline V gene (reference sequence). The CDR3 covers 11 residues. The chain's CDR3 is CAWTSTGEQFF. The DNA for the CDR3 is TGTGCCTGGACCTCCACGGGTGAGCAGTTCTTC. Drawing the rest from reference TRBV30 and TRBJ2-1, the complete variable domain is SQTIHQWPATLVQPVGSPLSLECTVEGTSNPNLYWYRQAAGRGLQLLFYSVGIGQISSEVPQNLSASRPQDRQFILSSKKLLLSDSGFYLCAWTSTGEQFFGPGTRLTVL.

CDR3 in DNA: TGTGCCAGCAGTTACTCGGGCGGGGCGTACAATGAGCAGTTCTTC. Its protein is CASSYSGGAYNEQFF. The rearrangement uses TRBV6-6 and TRBJ2-1; maybe TRBD2 (6 bases). V lost 0 bases and J 4 bases, leaving 10 bases between the germline ends. This CDR3 is 15 amino acids long. Germline values: CDR1 MNHNY, CDR2 SVGAGI (reference sequence).

This rearrangement joins TRBV28 to TRBJ1-1; 8 nucleotides align to TRBD1. Trimming cost V 4 bases and J 5 bases; bases outside gene matches: 3. The CDR3 is 13 amino acids. CDR1 and CDR2 from the germline V gene are MDHEN and SYDVKM. The CDR3 loop is CASSYTGGTEAFF. CDR3 in DNA: TGTGCCAGCAGTTATACAGGGGGGACTGAAGCTTTCTTT. The whole variable domain, remainder taken from reference TRBV28 and TRBJ1-1, is DVKVTQSSRYLVKRTGEKVFLECVQDMDHENMFWYRQDPGLGLRLIYFSYDVKMKEKGDIPEGYSVSREKKERFSLILESASTNQTSMYLCASSYTGGTEAFFGQGTRLTVV.

This chain uses TRBV7-6 with TRBJ1-1; D remains unclear. CDR1 and CDR2 (germline): SGHVS, FNYEAQ. The CDR3 contains 10 residues. Trimming cost V 5 bases and J 11 bases, with 9 bases left between them. In DNA form, the CDR3 reads TGTGCCAGCAGCCCCCTGGCCGCTTTCTTT. This encodes CASSPLAAFF.

This CDR3 is CASSYSEGNTEAFF. The CDR3 DNA reads TGTGCCAGCAGTTACTCCGAGGGGAACACTGAAGCTTTCTTT. J is TRBJ1-1 and V is TRBV6-5; D is uncertain. V shed 0 bases and J shed 1 base, with 6 bases lying between them. Germline assignment: CDR1 MNHEY and CDR2 SVGAGI. The CDR3 spans 14 residues.

The rearrangement links TRBV7-9 to TRBJ1-5; TRBD1 is a possible D gene (5 bases). The ends were cut back, 1 base at V and 0 bases at J, with 13 bases in the middle. This CDR3 region has 17 residues. The germline V gene encodes CDR1 SEHNR and CDR2 FQNEAQ (reference sequence). The CDR3 loop reads CASSLVVGGDSNQPQHF. As DNA, the CDR3 is TGTGCCAGCAGCTTAGTAGTGGGGGGTGATAGCAATCAGCCCCAGCATTTT.

The chain carries TRBV6-7 and TRBJ1-6; 9 bases fit TRBD1. TRBV6-7 is noted as an ORF with a role that remains uncertain. J lost 0 bases, V lost 2 bases, and 2 bases had no gene match. The CDR3 length is 17 residues. The CDR3 spells CASSYDRGSSYNSPLHF. In DNA, the CDR3 is TGTGCCAGCAGTTACGACAGGGGGAGCTCCTATAATTCACCCCTCCACTTT.

The chain has TRBV7-7 and TRBJ1-1; 7 bases are a match to TRBD1. This CDR3 spans 13 amino acids. The junction had 3 bases not matched to a gene; V was cut back by 5 bases and J by 3 bases. Germline loops: CDR1 SSHAT, CDR2 FNYEAQ (reference sequence). The CDR3 loop reads CASSAGTDTEAFF. CDR3 DNA: TGTGCCAGCAGCGCCGGGACAGACACTGAAGCTTTCTTT.

In DNA, the CDR3 is TGTGCCAGCAGTTTATGGCAGGGAAATGGAGAGACCCAGTACTTC. Protein sequence: CASSLWQGNGETQYF. The chain employs TRBV27 and TRBJ2-5, with a weak D call TRBD1 (5 bases). In germline, CDR1 is MNHEY, CDR2 SMNVEV (reference sequence). The V and J ends lost 1 base and 4 bases respectively, with 13 bases between them. The length of the CDR3 is 15 residues.

The rearrangement links TRBV4-1 to TRBJ1-2; tentative D call: TRBD1 (5 bases). Germline V gives CDR1 MGHRA, CDR2 YSYEKL. V was clipped by 1 base and J by 0 bases, with 15 bases between them. The CDR3 consists of 17 residues. The CDR3 region is CASSQGPAGNANYGYTF. The CDR3 DNA is TGCGCCAGCAGCCAAGGTCCGGCAGGGAATGCTAACTATGGCTACACCTTC.

V and J are TRBV9 and TRBJ1-3, with 9 bases aligning to TRBD1. The CDR3 has 15 residues. Germline V CDR1 and CDR2: SGDLS, YYNGEE. Trimming at V came to 0 bases and at J to 2 bases, leaving 0 bases not matched to a gene. The CDR3 sequence: CASSVGQGAGNTIYF. The CDR3 region has the DNA TGTGCCAGCAGCGTAGGACAGGGGGCTGGAAACACCATATATTTT.

This chain links TRBV2 with TRBJ2-5, with 8 bases lining up with TRBD1. V shed 7 bases and J 3 bases; nucleotides not matched to a gene: 7. The CDR3 consists of 14 residues. Per germline, CDR1 SNHLY and CDR2 FYNNEI. Written as DNA, the CDR3 is TGTGCCAGCATAGCGACAGGGGCTGAAGAGACCCAGTACTTC. It encodes CASIATGAEETQYF.